This TCR beta chain was identified during a study of blood T cell repertoires in COVID-19. Study in general: Samples representing acute and convalescent COVID-19 were sourced from the United States, Italy and Spain. In each case, the material was cDNA or gDNA derived from T cells, B-cell-depleted T cells, or PBMCs.

Germline V gene data show CDR1 as SNHLY and CDR2 as FYNNEI. The CDR3 covers 16 residues. The V and J ends lost 7 bases and 4 bases, in that order; junction bases with no gene match: 10. In the source study's methods: Amplification from reference gene primers served as the basis for estimated nucleated cell counts. Assay: immunoSEQ multiplex PCR; the TCRdb copy retains only in-frame clones and omits some. That table furnishes V, J and clone size, whereas the DNA furnished D and trimming. This sample has roughly 86,000 clones; around four fifths occur once, and the top ten carry 3% to 4%. The sequenced sample consisted of peripheral blood. The rearrangement uses TRBV2 and TRBJ2-3, with TRBD2 identical over 11 bases. This TCR came from a man aged 50 or older with acute or convalescent COVID-19. CDR3 residues: CASIGNSGRGSDTQYF. DNA of the CDR3: TGTGCCAGCATTGGGAATAGCGGGAGGGGTTCAGATACGCAGTATTTT.